The 29 T cell receptor beta chains given below trace back to one sample, sequenced in a study of cytomegalovirus exposure and HLA in healthy donors. The PCR ran on 60 Vbeta and 13 Jbeta primers. Assay: immunoSEQ multiplex PCR; the TCRdb copy retains only in-frame clones and omits some. Among about 120,000 clones listed, around three quarters were seen once. The sample consisted of PBMCs. Every receptor here comes from a man in his forties or fifties in good health and CMV-seropositive.

The genes are TRBV5-4 and TRBJ2-2, with D possibly being TRBD1 (6 bases). V lost 0 bases to trimming and J lost 1 base, with 10 bases between them. This CDR3 comprises 16 residues. Germline lookup yields CDR1 SGHNT and CDR2 YYREEE (reference sequence). CDR3 nucleotides: TGTGCCAGCAGCTTGGGCCAGGGGATGAACACCGGGGAGCTGTTTTTT. Amino acid sequence: CASSLGQGMNTGELFF.

The rearrangement joins TRBV5-4 to TRBJ1-2, with D unclear. Between the trimmed V and J ends, which lost 2 bases and 2 bases, there was a span of 19 bases. CDR1 is SGHNT, CDR2 YYREEE, per germline (reference sequence). The CDR3 extends over 17 amino acids. The CDR3, as DNA: TGTGCCAGCAGCTTCGATTTGGTCCGGAGCCAGAACTATGGCTACACCTTC. Translated: CASSFDLVRSQNYGYTF.

Remarks on this clone: Other nucleotide sequences from this sample produce the same CDR3. V is TRBV6-1 and J is TRBJ2-5, with 9 positions matching TRBD2. The CDR3 has 15 residues. The V gene's germline CDR1 is MNHNS and CDR2 SASEGT. Trimming cost V 0 bases and J 5 bases; bases outside gene matches: 4. CDR3: CASSEAAGGPETQYF. CDR3 in DNA: TGTGCCAGCAGTGAAGCGGCGGGGGGGCCGGAGACCCAGTACTTC.

The genes are TRBV2 and TRBJ2-2; 10 positions agree with TRBD1. Germline V lookup: CDR1 SNHLY, CDR2 FYNNEI. V shed 2 bases, J shed 6 bases, and the junction held 6 bases outside the gene matches. This CDR3 is built from 16 residues. CDR3 bases: TGTGCCAGCAGTGAACGGGGGGGGACAGGGGCCGGGGAGCTGTTTTTT. Its protein is CASSERGGTGAGELFF. The full variable domain, its missing parts supplied by reference TRBV2 and TRBJ2-2, is EPEVTQTPSHQVTQMGQEVILRCVPISNHLYFYWYRQILGQKVEFLVSFYNNEISEKSEIFDDQFSVERPDGSNFTLKIRSTKLEDSAMYFCASSERGGTGAGELFFGEGSRLTVL.

The genes are TRBV28 and TRBJ1-2, with D perhaps matching TRBD1 (5 bases). The CDR3 contains 12 residues. Deletions cut 6 bases from V and 8 bases from J, with 13 bases between. Germline V gives CDR1 MDHEN, CDR2 SYDVKM. The CDR3 loop is CASRIAGNGYTF. DNA of the CDR3: TGTGCCAGCAGGATCGCAGGGAACGGCTACACCTTC.

The chain's CDR3 is CASSSRTGGYNEQFF. The CDR3 nucleotides are TGTGCCAGCAGCTCTCGGACAGGGGGCTACAATGAGCAGTTCTTC. The gene calls are TRBV7-2 and TRBJ2-1, with 10 bases fitting TRBD1. The V gene end was trimmed by 4 bases and the J gene end by 3 bases; junction bases not matched to a gene: 3. The length of the CDR3 is 15 residues. Germline V CDR1 and CDR2: SGHTA, FQGNSA.

This clone was detected a few times. The chain recombines TRBV19 with TRBJ2-6, with a tentative D call TRBD1 (5 bases). Germline assignment: CDR1 LNHDA and CDR2 SQIVND (reference sequence). CDR3 length equals 16 residues. V shed 3 bases and J shed 0 bases, with 9 bases lying between them. In DNA form, the CDR3 reads TGTGCCAGTAGTATTAGACAGAACTCTGGGGCCAACGTCCTGACTTTC. This translates into CASSIRQNSGANVLTF. Combining the CDR3 with reference TRBV19 and TRBJ2-6 gives the whole variable domain DGGITQSPKYLFRKEGQNVTLSCEQNLNHDAMYWYRQDPGQGLRLIYYSQIVNDFQKGDIAEGYSVSREKKESFPLTVTSAQKNPTAFYLCASSIRQNSGANVLTFGAGSRLTVL.

The chain combines TRBV5-6 with TRBJ1-3, with D uncertain. Germline values: CDR1 SGHDT, CDR2 YYEEEE. CDR3 length: 15 amino acids. Trimming took off 1 base at V and 0 bases at J, with 8 bases between the two ends. CDR3 amino acids: CASSLFDSSGNTIYF. The DNA of the CDR3 is TGTGCCAGCAGCTTGTTTGATAGCTCTGGAAACACCATATATTTT.

V usage is TRBV19 and J usage is TRBJ1-2, with TRBD1 matching over 10 bases. This CDR3 has 15 amino acids. The germline V gene encodes CDR1 LNHDA and CDR2 SQIVND (reference sequence). Trimming at V came to 4 bases and at J to 4 bases, leaving 6 bases not matched to a gene. CDR3 DNA: TGTGCCAGTAGTAGCCCGGGACAGGGGAGCTATGGCTACACCTTC. It specifies CASSSPGQGSYGYTF.

CDR3 loop: CASSLGLPGQSYEQYF. The CDR3 DNA reads TGTGCCAGCAGCTTAGGTCTTCCGGGACAGTCCTACGAGCAGTACTTC. The rearrangement joins TRBV7-2 to TRBJ2-7; 7 bases fit TRBD1. The CDR3 extends over 16 amino acids. With 1 base clipped from V and 1 base from J, the junction kept 7 bases outside the gene matches. Germline V gene sequence: CDR1 SGHTA, CDR2 FQGNSA.

To note about this clone: At one end the junction does not follow the germline gene, possibly because of a read error. The CDR3, as DNA: TGTGCCAGCAGACCGGACAGCACTCAGCCCCAGCATTTT. Translation gives CASRPDSTQPQHF. The J gene is TRBJ1-5, the V gene TRBV28; D perhaps matches TRBD1 (6 bases). The CDR3 totals 13 residues. Germline V lookup: CDR1 MDHEN, CDR2 SYDVKM.

V is TRBV11-3 and J is TRBJ2-2; a possible D gene is TRBD1 (6 bases). V gave up 5 bases and J gave up 4 bases, with 14 bases separating them. Germline CDR1 reads SGHNT; CDR2 reads YENEEA. This CDR3 is built from 15 residues. The CDR3 DNA reads as TGTGCCAGCAGCGGGGGCAGCGCGGGCACCGGGGAGCTGTTTTTT. Protein sequence: CASSGGSAGTGELFF. Full variable domain (remainder filled in from reference TRBV11-3 and TRBJ2-2): EAGVVQSPRYKIIEKKQPVAFWCNPISGHNTLYWYLQNLGQGPELLIRYENEEAVDDSQLPKDRFSAERLKGVDSTLKIQPAELGDSAVYLCASSGGSAGTGELFFGEGSRLTVL.

The V gene is TRBV7-2, the J gene TRBJ2-7, with 9 bases matching TRBD2. The V segment lost 5 bases and the J segment 3 bases; nucleotides outside the gene matches: 5. Germline CDR1 reads SGHTA; CDR2 reads FQGNSA. The CDR3 consists of 14 residues. The CDR3 nucleotides are TGTGCCAGCAGCCTAAGCGGGGGGAACTACGAGCAGTACTTC. This codes for CASSLSGGNYEQYF.

This chain links TRBV28 with TRBJ2-7; TRBD2 matches 10 bases. The CDR3 is 14 residues long. Germline-derived CDR1 and CDR2 are MDHEN and SYDVKM. V shed 4 bases, J shed 5 bases, and the junction held 5 bases outside the gene matches. Here the CDR3 DNA reads TGTGCCAGCAGTTCCCCCGGGACTAGCGACGAGCAGTACTTC. Its translation is CASSSPGTSDEQYF.

This clone was observed a handful of times. The chain has TRBV4-1 and TRBJ2-2; 10 nucleotides agree with TRBD1. The CDR3 covers 16 residues. Germline assignment: CDR1 MGHRA and CDR2 YSYEKL. The J segment lost 4 bases and the V segment lost 6 bases, leaving 8 bases of the junction unmatched. Written as DNA, the CDR3 is TGCGCCAGCAGACTGGACAGGGGGAGGAGCACCGGGGAGCTGTTTTTT. Translating it yields CASRLDRGRSTGELFF.

Concerning this clone itself: One end of the junction fails to match germline, which may point to a read error. The chain is built from TRBV7-9 and TRBJ1-1; possible D gene TRBD1, 6 bases. Germline V lookup: CDR1 SEHNR, CDR2 FQNEAQ (reference sequence). CDR3 size: 13 residues. The CDR3 region has the DNA TGTTCCAGCAGCTCCATAGGCAGGGGCGATGCTTTCTTT. It yields the protein CSSSSIGRGDAFF. Full variable domain (outside the CDR3, taken from reference TRBV7-9 and TRBJ1-1): DTGVSQNPRHKITKRGQNVTFRCDPISEHNRLYWYRQTLGQGPEFLTYFQNEAQLEKSRLLSDRFSAERPKGSFSTLEIQRTEQGDSAMYLCSSSSIGRGDAFFGQGTRLTVV.

The rearrangement links TRBV5-4 to TRBJ2-7, with D hard to call. Germline values: CDR1 SGHNT, CDR2 YYREEE (reference sequence). With 2 bases removed from V and 0 bases from J, the gap between germline ends came to 6 bases. The CDR3 contains 13 residues. Written as DNA, the CDR3 is TGTGCCAGCAGCTTTTCACTCTCCTACGAGCAGTACTTC. Translating it yields CASSFSLSYEQYF.

As DNA, the CDR3 is TGTGCCAGCAGCACCCAGGGACAGGGAGGTCAAGAGACCCAGTACTTC. This encodes CASSTQGQGGQETQYF. The V and J genes are TRBV21-1 and TRBJ2-5; the DNA was not used to check the table's D call, TRBD1. TRBV21-1 is a known pseudogene. CDR3 length: 16 amino acids.

The chain is built from TRBV19 and TRBJ1-4; D unresolved. CDR3 length: 14 amino acids. Germline V CDR1 and CDR2: LNHDA, SQIVND (reference sequence). With 9 bases removed from V and 0 bases from J, the gap between germline ends came to 11 bases. The CDR3 loop is CASGKGATNEKLFF. CDR3 nucleotides: TGTGCCAGCGGGAAGGGAGCAACTAATGAAAAACTGTTTTTT.

Comment on this clone: One junction end disagrees with the germline gene, perhaps due to a read error. This chain uses TRBV5-4 with TRBJ1-4; a possible D gene is TRBD1 (5 bases). This CDR3 has 16 residues. Germline V gene data show CDR1 as SGHNT and CDR2 as YYREEE (reference sequence). The CDR3 sequence is CASSQDQGDINEKLFF. In DNA, the CDR3 is TGCGCCAGCAGCCAAGACCAAGGGGATATTAATGAAAAACTGTTTTTT.

The chain's CDR3 is CASSFQGHGYTF. The DNA of the CDR3 is TGTGCCAGCAGTTTCCAGGGCCATGGCTACACCTTC. The chain links TRBV28 to TRBJ1-2; tentative D call: TRBD1 (5 bases). The ends were cut back, 3 bases at V and 6 bases at J, with 8 bases in the middle. The germline V gene encodes CDR1 MDHEN and CDR2 SYDVKM. This CDR3 region has 12 residues.

J is TRBJ1-4 and V is TRBV9; a possible D gene is TRBD1 (5 bases). Germline V lookup: CDR1 SGDLS, CDR2 YYNGEE. CDR3 length: 15 residues. Trimming left V 3 bases short and J 3 bases short, with 12 bases between. The CDR3 DNA follows: TGTGCCAGCAGCGAGCGGGGGGGGGCTAATGAAAAACTGTTTTTT. This gives the protein CASSERGGANEKLFF. The full variable domain, its missing parts supplied by reference TRBV9 and TRBJ1-4, is DSGVTQTPKHLITATGQRVTLRCSPRSGDLSVYWYQQSLDQGLQFLIQYYNGEERAKGNILERFSAQQFPDLHSELNLSSLELGDSALYFCASSERGGANEKLFFGSGTQLSVL.

This clone was counted a few times. This chain joins TRBV30 and TRBJ2-3, with TRBD2 identical over 7 bases. V shed 2 bases and J 3 bases; nucleotides not matched to a gene: 8. The CDR3 extends over 15 amino acids. The germline V gene encodes CDR1 GTSNPN and CDR2 SVGIG (reference sequence). The CDR3 region is CAWSTTSVWTDTQYF. Here the CDR3 DNA reads TGTGCCTGGAGTACAACTAGCGTTTGGACAGATACGCAGTATTTT.

With regard to this clone: The same CDR3 is also encoded by other DNA sequences in this sample. The rearrangement links TRBV7-9 to TRBJ2-5; D possibly corresponds to TRBD2 (6 bases). The CDR3 is 13 residues long. Germline V gives CDR1 SEHNR, CDR2 FQNEAQ (reference sequence). V shed 8 bases and J shed 2 bases, with 12 bases lying between them. In DNA, the CDR3 is TGTGCCAGCGGACCAAGCGGGCAAGAGACCCAGTACTTC. Residues: CASGPSGQETQYF.

This clone appeared a few times. V gene TRBV6-5 combines with J gene TRBJ1-2; D possibly corresponds to TRBD1 (5 bases). CDR1 is MNHEY, CDR2 SVGAGI, per germline. This CDR3 is 11 amino acids long. V was cut by 6 bases and J by 8 bases, with 10 bases left in between. The CDR3 reads CASSQGVGYTF. Written as DNA, the CDR3 is TGTGCCAGCAGCCAAGGGGTAGGCTACACCTTC.

The V call is TRBV11-1, the J call TRBJ1-6; 8 positions match TRBD1. V was clipped by 2 bases and J by 10 bases; unmatched bases: 7. Germline assignment: CDR1 SGHAT and CDR2 FQDESV (reference sequence). The CDR3 totals 15 residues. CDR3 region: CASSLIAGGGSPLHF. CDR3 nucleotide sequence: TGTGCCAGCAGCTTAATTGCAGGGGGCGGGTCACCCCTCCACTTT.

The chain recombines TRBV11-3 with TRBJ2-5; a possible D gene is TRBD2 (6 bases). The J call may be in error: the DNA end matches TRBJ2-7 better. The CDR3 contains 15 residues. Per the germline V gene, CDR1 is SGHNT and CDR2 is YENEEA. The CDR3 reads CASSLDYGGSGEQYF. Written as DNA, the CDR3 is TGTGCCAGCAGCTTAGATTACGGGGGTTCAGGCGAGCAGTACTTC.

The J gene is TRBJ2-1, the V gene TRBV7-9, with 11 bases aligning to TRBD2. With 5 bases clipped from V and 9 bases from J, the junction kept 9 bases outside the gene matches. The CDR3 spans 15 residues. Germline CDR1 reads SEHNR; CDR2 reads FQNEAQ (reference sequence). CDR3 protein: CASSLVAGGPREQFF. CDR3 DNA sequence: TGTGCCAGCAGCCTCGTAGCGGGGGGGCCTCGTGAGCAGTTCTTC.

V is TRBV7-8 and J is TRBJ2-7; D is undetermined. This CDR3 spans 13 amino acids. The V gene lost 6 bases and the J gene lost 1 base, with 10 bases spanning the gap. Germline lookup yields CDR1 SGHVS and CDR2 FQNEAQ. The CDR3 protein is CASSASRSYEQYF. The CDR3 bases are TGTGCCAGCAGTGCGTCCAGGTCCTACGAGCAGTACTTC.